A single sample is the source of the 6 T cell receptor beta chains below, sequenced in a study of T cells expressing NK-cell markers. From its re-call of the 5' RACE reads, TCRdb lists each CDR3 protein once, without DNA. The sample's table shows 200,000 to 300,000 distinct CDR3 sequences. The sequencing sample was made of blood T cells: a sorted CD56 or NKG2C T cell subset, CD4+ or CD8+ T cells, or bulk PBMC T cells (not recorded which). The receptors were sampled from a woman aged 18 to 75 in good health.

This chain links TRBV28 with TRBJ2-7; with no DNA, the TCRdb D assignment of TRBD1 cannot be verified. The CDR3 has 14 amino acids. CDR1 is MDHEN and CDR2 is SYDVKM in the germline V gene. The CDR3 protein is CASYSTGGRYEQYF. The full variable domain, rest sourced from reference TRBV28 and TRBJ2-7, is DVKVTQSSRYLVKRTGEKVFLECVQDMDHENMFWYRQDPGLGLRLIYFSYDVKMKEKGDIPEGYSVSREKKERFSLILESASTNQTSMYLCASYSTGGRYEQYFGPGTRLTVT.

The rearrangement uses TRBV3-1 and TRBJ2-2; checking the TCRdb D call of TRBD1 is not possible without DNA. Germline lookup yields CDR1 LGHDT and CDR2 YNNKEL (reference sequence). The CDR3 runs to 16 residues. CDR3 residues: CASSLGTGARTGELFF.

V is TRBV5-1 and J is TRBJ2-1; TCRdb's D call of TRBD2 is untestable without DNA. Germline V gene sequence: CDR1 SGHRS, CDR2 YFSETQ. This CDR3 is 15 amino acids long. CDR3 region: CASSSGTSGMGEQFF.

The rearrangement uses TRBV18 and TRBJ1-1; TCRdb outputs TRBD1, but without DNA this stays unchecked. The germline gives CDR1 KGHSH, CDR2 LQKENI. This CDR3 contains 14 residues. CDR3: CASSPKGGNTEAFF.

The chain combines TRBV12-3 or TRBV12-4 with TRBJ1-2; TCRdb's D gene call, TRBD1, goes unchecked for lack of DNA. The CDR3 loop spans 14 amino acids. This CDR3 reads CASRPPAGAYGYTF.

The chain carries TRBV10-3 and TRBJ2-1; the TRBD1 assignment by TCRdb is unverifiable without DNA. The CDR3 is made up of 16 amino acids. Germline CDR1 reads ENHRY; CDR2 reads SYGVKD. CDR3 sequence: CAISGEDKKYSGEQFF.